The 5 T cell receptor beta chains below all came from one sample that was sequenced in a study of blood T cells in healthy people across ages. Then a second PCR, running roughly 7 to 11 cycles, was carried out with a sample-barcoded 5' primer and a J-beta primer mix. TCRdb passed the 5' RACE reads through MiXCR, listing each CDR3 protein once. The repertoire holds about 640,000 distinct CDR3 sequences, with approximately 59% as singletons. Material: blood. The receptors originated from a man aged 55 to 70 in good health.

The genes are TRBV3-1 and TRBJ1-4; D possibly corresponds to TRBD1 (6 bases). Germline CDR1 and CDR2: LGHDT and YNNKEL (reference sequence). V was pared by 4 bases and J by 8 bases, with 14 bases between. The CDR3 consists of 14 residues. The CDR3: CASSPGGAEEKLFF. The DNA for the CDR3 is TGTGCCAGCAGCCCGGGGGGGGCAGAGGAAAAACTGTTTTTT.

A remark on this clonotype: A much larger clone differs by one base, so this may be a read error. The chain links TRBV7-9 to TRBJ2-3; weak D call: TRBD2 (7 bases). Germline CDR1 reads SEHNR; CDR2 reads FQNEAQ (reference sequence). Trimming removed 3 bases from V and 9 bases from J, with 19 bases in between. CDR3 length: 15 amino acids. Here the CDR3 reads CASSLPSGQRETQYF. The CDR3 DNA sequence: TGTGCCAGCAGCTTGCCTAGCGGACAGAGGGAGACGCAGTATTTT.

V usage is TRBV7-2 and J usage is TRBJ2-7; the D call may be TRBD1 or TRBD2 (6 bases each). There are 15 residues in the CDR3. Germline CDR1 is SGHTA and CDR2 is FQGNSA. Trimming removed 0 bases at V and 3 bases at J, with 12 bases between. CDR3 bases: TGTGCCAGCAGCTTAGCGGAGGGGACAATCTACGAGCAGTACTTC. Protein product: CASSLAEGTIYEQYF.

The chain uses TRBV24-1 and TRBJ2-5, with 8 bases aligning to TRBD1. Trimming took 3 bases from V and 5 from J; bases not matched to a gene: 10. This CDR3 has 16 residues. Germline loops: CDR1 KGHDR, CDR2 SFDVKD. This CDR3 is CATSDNGQGGGETQYF. The DNA for the CDR3 is TGTGCCACCAGTGATAACGGACAGGGCGGCGGGGAGACCCAGTACTTC.

The rearrangement joins TRBV5-1 to TRBJ2-1, with 12 bases identical to TRBD1. The CDR3 runs 14 residues. Germline lookup yields CDR1 SGHRS and CDR2 YFSETQ. The V segment lost 4 bases and the J segment 9 bases; nucleotides outside the gene matches: 5. CDR3 loop: CASSRGQGAFEQFF. In DNA, the CDR3 is TGCGCCAGCAGCCGGGGACAGGGGGCCTTTGAGCAGTTCTTC.